The 23 T cell receptor beta chains in this list originate from one sample, sequenced in a study of cytomegalovirus exposure and HLA in healthy donors. TCRdb's copy holds only in-frame clones and misses some; the assay was immunoSEQ multiplex PCR. The table lists about 44,000 clones, roughly 93% of them singletons, with 2% to 2.5% in the top ten. The sample was PBMCs. All receptors come from a young woman in good health and CMV-seronegative.

The V call is TRBV6-1, the J call TRBJ2-7, with D possibly matching TRBD1 (5 bases). V lost 8 bases and J lost 9, with 20 bases in between. The germline V gene has CDR1 MNHNS and CDR2 SASEGT. This CDR3 is 13 amino acids long. The CDR3 here is CASGAVAFNGQYF. CDR3 nucleotide sequence: TGTGCCAGCGGGGCAGTAGCCTTCAACGGGCAGTACTTC.

The chain is built from TRBV2 and TRBJ1-1; D gene ambiguous. Germline V gene data show CDR1 as SNHLY and CDR2 as FYNNEI. The CDR3 extends over 15 amino acids. The V end was cut by 7 bases, the J end by 1 base, with 16 bases between. The CDR3 sequence: CASKTSDIPNTEAFF. The CDR3 DNA reads as TGTGCCAGCAAGACATCAGACATACCGAACACTGAAGCTTTCTTT.

A single count supports this clone. The chain employs TRBV9 and TRBJ2-3, with D uncertain. Germline values: CDR1 SGDLS, CDR2 YYNGEE. The CDR3 consists of 16 residues. Trimming removed 2 bases at V and 0 bases at J, with 13 bases between. The CDR3 spells CASSVYSQSSTDTQYF. DNA of the CDR3: TGTGCCAGCAGCGTTTACAGCCAATCTAGCACAGATACGCAGTATTTT.

The chain is built from TRBV27 and TRBJ2-3, with 7 bases that match TRBD2. V was clipped by 4 bases and J by 5 bases; unmatched bases: 18. Per germline, CDR1 MNHEY and CDR2 SMNVEV (reference sequence). CDR3 size: 18 residues. The CDR3 here is CASSSYPHAGDVEDTQYF. In nucleotides, the CDR3 is TGTGCCAGCAGTTCTTACCCCCACGCGGGAGACGTTGAAGATACGCAGTATTTT.

This clone was detected only once. V is TRBV6-5 and J is TRBJ2-7, with 9 positions matching TRBD2. V shed 5 bases, J shed 7 bases, and the junction held 12 bases outside the gene matches. The CDR3 has 15 residues. CDR1 is MNHEY and CDR2 is SVGAGI in the germline V gene. CDR3 nucleotides: TGTGCCAGCAGTCCTCTGACTAGCGGAGCGGGGGAGCAGTACTTC. Protein product: CASSPLTSGAGEQYF.

V gene TRBV27 combines with J gene TRBJ2-2; the match to TRBD1 covers 7 bases. J lost 5 bases, V lost 6 bases, and 9 bases had no gene match. Germline CDR1 and CDR2: MNHEY and SMNVEV (reference sequence). CDR3 length: 15 residues. DNA for the CDR3: TGTGCCAGCAGAAAAGACAGGGTAGGAACCGGGGAGCTGTTTTTT. Protein product: CASRKDRVGTGELFF.

The chain recombines TRBV2 with TRBJ2-2; 9 bases are shared with TRBD1. Germline assignment: CDR1 SNHLY and CDR2 FYNNEI. This CDR3 spans 16 amino acids. The junction had 5 bases not matched to a gene; V was cut back by 5 bases and J by 1 base. CDR3 protein: CASSLLGQGNTGELFF. CDR3 DNA: TGTGCCAGCAGTCTTCTGGGACAGGGGAACACCGGGGAGCTGTTTTTT. The full variable domain, rest sourced from reference TRBV2 and TRBJ2-2, is EPEVTQTPSHQVTQMGQEVILRCVPISNHLYFYWYRQILGQKVEFLVSFYNNEISEKSEIFDDQFSVERPDGSNFTLKIRSTKLEDSAMYFCASSLLGQGNTGELFFGEGSRLTVL.

The CDR3: CASSKGQGGNTEAFF. CDR3 in DNA: TGTGCCAGCAGCAAAGGACAGGGGGGGAACACTGAAGCTTTCTTT. The V gene is TRBV5-8, the J gene TRBJ1-1; 10 bases are a match to TRBD1. Trimming cost V 4 bases and J 1 base; bases outside gene matches: 4. The CDR3 contains 15 residues. Germline CDR1 reads SGHTS; CDR2 reads YDEGEE.

The V gene is TRBV28, the J gene TRBJ1-1; 8 nucleotides agree with TRBD1. Per the germline V gene, CDR1 is MDHEN and CDR2 is SYDVKM. The CDR3 runs to 17 residues. Germline trimming cut 6 bases from V and 7 bases from J; bases unmatched to any gene: 19. CDR3 bases: TGTGCCAGCAGGACAGGGGCGGAGAGGATTGGAGTCCTTGAAGCTTTCTTT. It specifies CASRTGAERIGVLEAFF. Combining the CDR3 with reference TRBV28 and TRBJ1-1 gives the whole variable domain DVKVTQSSRYLVKRTGEKVFLECVQDMDHENMFWYRQDPGLGLRLIYFSYDVKMKEKGDIPEGYSVSREKKERFSLILESASTNQTSMYLCASRTGAERIGVLEAFFGQGTRLTVV.

The CDR3: CASSLGRVYEQYF. For the CDR3, the DNA is TGTGCCAGCAGCTTAGGCAGGGTCTACGAGCAGTACTTC. The chain couples TRBV5-5 to TRBJ2-7; TRBD1 is a possible D gene (5 bases). V dropped 2 bases and J dropped 3 bases, with 9 bases sitting between them. CDR3 length: 13 residues. Per germline, CDR1 SGHKS and CDR2 YYEKEE (reference sequence).

The V and J genes are TRBV2 and TRBJ2-5; no definite D call. This CDR3 is built from 18 residues. The V end lost 4 bases, the J end lost 8 bases, and 29 bases lay between the germline ends. Germline assignment: CDR1 SNHLY and CDR2 FYNNEI. CDR3 DNA sequence: TGTGCCAGCAGTGTCGCGTTCATTTATACAGCAACCTCTTCTACCCAGTACTTC. Its protein product is CASSVAFIYTATSSTQYF.

This rearrangement joins TRBV2 to TRBJ1-3; possible D gene TRBD1, 6 bases. Between the trimmed V and J ends, which lost 2 bases and 1 base, there was a span of 6 bases. The CDR3 loop spans 14 amino acids. In germline, CDR1 is SNHLY, CDR2 FYNNEI. CDR3 loop: CASSEQGSGNTIYF. DNA for the CDR3: TGTGCCAGCAGTGAACAGGGGTCTGGAAACACCATATATTTT.

V and J are TRBV5-1 and TRBJ1-4, with D maybe TRBD1 (6 bases). V was shortened by 4 bases and J by 8 bases, with 15 bases between the two germline ends. The CDR3 is 14 amino acids. Germline CDR1 reads SGHRS; CDR2 reads YFSETQ. The CDR3 nucleotides are TGCGCCAGCAGCCCACCAGGGGAGAGAGAAAAACTGTTTTTT. Its protein product is CASSPPGEREKLFF.

The chain is built from TRBV5-5 and TRBJ1-1; D call uncertain. The CDR3 extends over 16 amino acids. Germline CDR1 is SGHKS and CDR2 is YYEKEE (reference sequence). Between the trimmed V and J ends, which lost 0 bases and 1 base, there was a span of 13 bases. The CDR3 bases are TGTGCCAGCAGCTTGGAAGGAGGGAACAGGAACACTGAAGCTTTCTTT. Translation gives CASSLEGGNRNTEAFF.

This rearrangement joins TRBV5-6 to TRBJ2-1, with TRBD2 matching 7 bases. CDR3 length equals 14 residues. J gave up 7 bases and V 4 bases, and 8 bases lay outside the gene matches. Per the germline V gene, CDR1 is SGHDT and CDR2 is YYEEEE. As DNA, the CDR3 is TGTGCCAGCAGCACTGGACTAGTTAGGAATGAGCAGTTCTTC. This sequence encodes CASSTGLVRNEQFF.

Written as DNA, the CDR3 is TGCGCCAGCAGCTCGGATGGGGGCGGCACAGATACGCAGTATTTT. Residues: CASSSDGGGTDTQYF. The V call is TRBV5-1, the J call TRBJ2-3; D perhaps matches TRBD1 (6 bases). The CDR3 is 15 amino acids. From germline, CDR1 is SGHRS and CDR2 YFSETQ. The V and J ends lost 3 bases and 1 base respectively, with 12 bases between them.

This chain links TRBV4-1 with TRBJ1-2, with 7 bases identical to TRBD1. The CDR3 length is 14 residues. Germline assignment: CDR1 MGHRA and CDR2 YSYEKL. Trimming removed 4 bases from V and 4 bases from J; junction bases left unmatched: 6. The CDR3 region has the DNA TGCGCCAGCAGCCCGGAGGGACAGACCTATGGCTACACCTTC. This encodes CASSPEGQTYGYTF.

The gene calls are TRBV6-5 and TRBJ2-5; 7 nucleotides match TRBD1. Losses at the gene ends were 5 bases for V and 5 bases for J; bases not matched to a gene: 5. CDR3 length equals 13 residues. From germline, CDR1 is MNHEY and CDR2 SVGAGI. The CDR3 here is CASSRTGWETQYF. The CDR3 DNA sequence: TGTGCCAGCAGTAGGACAGGCTGGGAGACCCAGTACTTC.

The chain employs TRBV19 and TRBJ2-7, with 9 bases fitting TRBD1. Germline CDR1 reads LNHDA; CDR2 reads SQIVND (reference sequence). This CDR3 has 15 amino acids. With V trimmed by 5 bases and J by 1 base, 6 bases remained unmatched. CDR3 nucleotide sequence: TGTGCCAGTAGTGGAGGGGGACAGGGTTCCTACGAGCAGTACTTC. Translating it yields CASSGGGQGSYEQYF.

The chain combines TRBV5-6 with TRBJ2-5, with D perhaps TRBD1 (6 bases). The CDR3 has 16 amino acids. The V end was cut by 2 bases, the J end by 0 bases, with 14 bases between. The germline V gene has CDR1 SGHDT and CDR2 YYEEEE. CDR3 region: CASSFSRTAYQETQYF. The CDR3 region has the DNA TGTGCCAGCAGCTTTTCACGGACAGCGTACCAAGAGACCCAGTACTTC.

This chain joins TRBV6-1 and TRBJ1-1, with D possibly being TRBD1 (5 bases). The CDR3 is made up of 12 amino acids. Trimming stripped 7 bases from V and 12 bases from J, with 18 bases between. Germline V CDR1 and CDR2: MNHNS, SASEGT. CDR3 amino acids: CASIAGGLESFF. CDR3 nucleotides: TGTGCCAGCATTGCCGGGGGTCTCGAGTCTTTCTTT.

This clone was recorded once. V is TRBV7-3 and J is TRBJ2-1, with a possible D match to TRBD2 (5 bases). This CDR3 contains 12 residues. Trimming shortened V by 2 bases and J by 7 bases, and 6 bases separated the two germline ends. Germline CDR1 SGHTA, CDR2 FQGTGA. This chain's CDR3 is CASSLGENEQFF. CDR3 DNA sequence: TGTGCCAGCAGCTTAGGGGAGAATGAGCAGTTCTTC.

The chain joins TRBV7-3 to TRBJ2-2, with D possibly being TRBD1 (6 bases). Germline CDR1 and CDR2: SGHTA and FQGTGA. The CDR3 has 16 amino acids. Trimming left V 4 bases short and J 5 bases short, with 17 bases between. The CDR3 coding sequence is TGTGCCAGCAGCTACTTTGGGCCACAGGGAACCGGGGAGCTGTTTTTT. Its protein is CASSYFGPQGTGELFF.